This T cell receptor beta chain stems from a study of shared clonotypes between healthy human individuals. The protocol was immunoSEQ multiplex PCR, while the TCRdb copy is restricted to in-frame clones and leaves out a portion. The profile shows some 120,000 clones, about 70% of them singletons. Germline loops: CDR1 SGDLS, CDR2 YYNGEE. The length of the CDR3 is 11 residues. V lost 0 bases, J lost 12 bases, and 2 bases stayed unmatched. Sequencing was performed on memory CD8+ T cells sorted from blood. Subset described: CD45RO+ cells pooled with CCR7-negative TemRA cells. The TCR sequence derives from a woman aged 30 to 39 in good health. The gene calls are TRBV9 and TRBJ2-5; 7 bases align to TRBD2. The CDR3 protein is CASSVGTSEYF. Here the CDR3 DNA reads TGTGCCAGCAGCGTAGGAACTAGCGAGTACTTC.